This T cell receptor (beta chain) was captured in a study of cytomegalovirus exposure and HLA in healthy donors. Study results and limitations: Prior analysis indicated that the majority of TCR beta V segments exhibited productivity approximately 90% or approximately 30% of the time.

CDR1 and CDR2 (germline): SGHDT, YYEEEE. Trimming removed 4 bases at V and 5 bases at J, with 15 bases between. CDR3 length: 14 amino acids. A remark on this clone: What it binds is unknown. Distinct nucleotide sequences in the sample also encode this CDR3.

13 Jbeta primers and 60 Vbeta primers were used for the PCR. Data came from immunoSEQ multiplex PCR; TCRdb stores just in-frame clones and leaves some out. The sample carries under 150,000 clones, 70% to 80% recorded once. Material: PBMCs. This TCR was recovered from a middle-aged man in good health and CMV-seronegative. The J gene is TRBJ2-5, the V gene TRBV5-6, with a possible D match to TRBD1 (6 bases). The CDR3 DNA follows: TGTGCCAGCAGCCTAGGACAGCCTGGGGAGACCCAGTACTTC. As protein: CASSLGQPGETQYF.